One T cell receptor beta chain is described in this entry. No antigen is known for it. Base qualities are not provided; no much larger clone lies one nucleotide away. V is shortened by 8 bases, J by 6 bases, and the region joining them spans 13 bases. The CDR3 starts with the cysteine, ends with the phenylalanine, and has 12 residues. Just CDR3 DNA is preserved here, 36 bases in frame from base 1. Only healthy Caucasian donors were included. The twin cohort consisted of three pairs of female monozygotic twins, all aged roughly 18 to 30 years. Positive isolation kits from Invitrogen were used to isolate CD4+ and CD8+ T cell populations. This specimen belongs to a study of identical twins (dated by TCRdb to the mid-2010s). With regard to the full study: To test whether fetal clonotypes persist, the study used deep sequencing on TCR alpha and beta repertoires from monozygotic twins, unrelated adults of various ages, and cord blood. To rule out contamination, replicate twin experiments were performed at different times with different library preparation protocols. General findings and caveats noted by the study authors: Zero-insertion analyses could be partly confounded by invariant T cells such as MAIT and iNKT, though diverse VJ usage argued against such confounding for most clonotypes. Out-of-frame TCR alpha sharing in monozygotic twins was systematically underestimated by recombination models, whereas sharing between unrelated individuals was in agreement with the recombination models. Because the same donors could not be followed over many years, the conclusions depended on cross-sectional statistical analysis. Compared with coincidental sharing between unrelated individuals, out-of-frame TCR alpha sequences shared between twins showed an excess of sequences with low generation probability. The excess sharing between twins in beta out-of-frame sequences was weaker because fewer shared sequences reduced the signal-to-noise ratio. Fewer insertions were carried by abundant cord blood beta clonotypes; a weaker similar trend was observed in young adult naive repertoires, while no such trend was observed in memory repertoires.

The protocol used for the library was 5' RACE. These reads were obtained on an Illumina HiSeq 2000. A universal primer binding site was introduced by template switching, and a unique molecular identifier was present in the final cDNA, enabling accurate counting of TCR cDNA molecules. First-strand cDNA for TCR alpha and beta chains was synthesized from specific primers in the conserved constant-segment region. To control for contamination, every cDNA library was double barcoded, receiving both a SMART-Mk sample barcode and Illumina barcodes. TruSeq adapter sequences, together with Illumina sample barcodes, were added in two successive PCR steps. TCR alpha and beta cDNA libraries were sequenced on the Illumina HiSeq platform with custom primers. The authors' pipeline ran thus. MiGEC was used to process raw reads and extract unique molecular identifiers, and MiXCR was used to find CDR3 positions. Recombination models were inferred per individual with the repgenHMM and IGoR tools using an EM algorithm. The analysis of shared clonotypes was done with the tcR package in R, with sharing normalized by the product of cloneset sizes. To study raw recombination without the effects of thymic and clonal selection, out-of-frame nonproductive sequences were analyzed. TCRdb passed the public sequencing reads through fastp at Q25 and MiXCR, retaining productive beta sequences. For every CDR3 protein sequence, its rows merge into one entry that carries the most common genes and DNA. The V and J calls and clone size come from TCRdb's table, not from the authors' own analysis. For this sample there are fewer than 500,000 distinct CDR3 sequences; approximately 24% appear just once. 2.9% of the sample belongs to the ten largest clones.

These same data were also listed under a study on T cells expressing NK-cell markers. As the second paper documents: In sorted CD3+CD56+NKG2C+, CD3+CD56+NKG2C- and CD3+CD56-NKG2C+ T-cell subsets from eight or nine donors, TCR beta-chain repertoires were profiled. Of the eight sequenced donors, seven were found to be HCMV-seropositive and one was found to be HCMV-seronegative. In several experiments an anti-gammadeltaTCR antibody was added to restrict sorting to alphabetaTCR-expressing T cells. For roughly six donors, the dominant CD3+CD56+NKG2C+ clonotypes were among the top 10 CD8+ clonotypes and accounted for roughly 1.0-7.5% of CD8+ T cells. Those dominant clonotypes were again the most abundant among CD3+CD56-NKG2C+ cells in a few donors, at about 25-60.1%. Whether the expanded NKG2C-expressing T cell clones were specific for HCMV antigens remained unclear. All eight donors whose samples were sequenced were randomly selected healthy volunteers, three of them men and five women. HCMV-specific IgG was detected in serum with a commercial ELISA kit to determine HCMV serostatus. MIGEC was used to demultiplex reads and group reads by UMI, and MiTCR was used to assemble and quantify clonotypes. To exclude erroneous sequences, any TCR cDNA sequence not supported by at least two reads was discarded. The tcR package was used for downstream repertoire analysis, and clonotypes were matched between fractions using CDR3 nucleotide sequence together with V segment. VDJmatch was used to annotate antigen specificity against VDJdb, with one amino acid substitution in CDR3 allowed.

The receptor's source is a woman younger than 30 in good health. The rearranged segments are TRBV12-3 or TRBV12-4 and TRBJ1-1; TRBD1 might be the D gene, on 5 matching bases. Sequenced sample: CD4+ T cells sorted from blood. The DNA reads as follows: TGTGCCAGCCGCAGCCGAGGGGCTGAAGCTTTCTTT. The encoded protein is CASRSRGAEAFF.